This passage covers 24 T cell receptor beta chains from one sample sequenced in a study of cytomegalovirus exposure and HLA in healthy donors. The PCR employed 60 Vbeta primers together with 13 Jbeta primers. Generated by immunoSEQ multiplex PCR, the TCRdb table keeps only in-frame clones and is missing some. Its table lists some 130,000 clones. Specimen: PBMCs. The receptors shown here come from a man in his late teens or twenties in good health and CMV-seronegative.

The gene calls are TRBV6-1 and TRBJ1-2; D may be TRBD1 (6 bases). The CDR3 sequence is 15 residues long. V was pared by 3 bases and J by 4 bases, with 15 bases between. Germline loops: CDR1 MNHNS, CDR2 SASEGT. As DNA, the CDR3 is TGTGCCAGCAGTGAGCTGGGGGCGCAGAGCTATGGCTACACCTTC. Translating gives CASSELGAQSYGYTF.

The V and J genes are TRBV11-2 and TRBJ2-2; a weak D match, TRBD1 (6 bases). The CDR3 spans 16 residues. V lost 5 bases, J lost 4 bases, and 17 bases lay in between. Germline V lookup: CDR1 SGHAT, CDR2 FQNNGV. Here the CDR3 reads CASSGTLRTGTGELFF. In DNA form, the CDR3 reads TGTGCCAGCAGCGGGACACTCCGGACCGGCACCGGGGAGCTGTTTTTT.

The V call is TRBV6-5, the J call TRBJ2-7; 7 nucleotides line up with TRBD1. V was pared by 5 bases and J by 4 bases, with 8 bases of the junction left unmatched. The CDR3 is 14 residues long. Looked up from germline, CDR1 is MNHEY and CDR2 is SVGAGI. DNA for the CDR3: TGTGCCAGCAGTATACAGGGGACCCGTTACGAGCAGTACTTC. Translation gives CASSIQGTRYEQYF.

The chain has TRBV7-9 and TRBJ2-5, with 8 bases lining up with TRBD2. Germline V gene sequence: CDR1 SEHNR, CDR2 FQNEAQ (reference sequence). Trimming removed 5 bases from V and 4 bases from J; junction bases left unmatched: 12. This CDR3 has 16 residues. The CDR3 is CASSPGGALVGETQYF. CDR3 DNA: TGTGCCAGCAGCCCGGGGGGGGCTCTGGTCGGAGAGACCCAGTACTTC. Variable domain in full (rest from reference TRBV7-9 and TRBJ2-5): DTGVSQNPRHKITKRGQNVTFRCDPISEHNRLYWYRQTLGQGPEFLTYFQNEAQLEKSRLLSDRFSAERPKGSFSTLEIQRTEQGDSAMYLCASSPGGALVGETQYFGPGTRLLVL.

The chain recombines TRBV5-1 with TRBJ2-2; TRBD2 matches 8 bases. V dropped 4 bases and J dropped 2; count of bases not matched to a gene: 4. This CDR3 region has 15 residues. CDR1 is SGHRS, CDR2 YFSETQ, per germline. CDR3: CASSGSGANTGELFF. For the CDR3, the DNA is TGCGCCAGCAGCGGTAGCGGGGCCAACACCGGGGAGCTGTTTTTT.

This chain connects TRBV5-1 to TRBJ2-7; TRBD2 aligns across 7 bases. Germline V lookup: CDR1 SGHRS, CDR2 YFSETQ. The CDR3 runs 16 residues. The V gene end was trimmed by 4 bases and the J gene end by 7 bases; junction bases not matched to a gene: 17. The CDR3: CASSINLSGGPREQYF. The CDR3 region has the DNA TGCGCCAGCAGCATAAACTTATCGGGAGGACCGCGAGAGCAGTACTTC.

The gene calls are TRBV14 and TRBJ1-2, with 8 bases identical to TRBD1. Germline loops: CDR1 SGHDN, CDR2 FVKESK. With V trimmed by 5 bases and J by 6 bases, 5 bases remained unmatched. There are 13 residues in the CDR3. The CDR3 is CASSTTGVDGYTF. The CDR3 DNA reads TGTGCCAGCAGCACGACAGGGGTTGATGGCTACACCTTC. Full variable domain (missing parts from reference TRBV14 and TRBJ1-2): EAGVTQFPSHSVIEKGQTVTLRCDPISGHDNLYWYRRVMGKEIKFLLHFVKESKQDESGMPNNRFLAERTGGTYSTLKVQPAELEDSGVYFCASSTTGVDGYTFGSGTRLTVV.

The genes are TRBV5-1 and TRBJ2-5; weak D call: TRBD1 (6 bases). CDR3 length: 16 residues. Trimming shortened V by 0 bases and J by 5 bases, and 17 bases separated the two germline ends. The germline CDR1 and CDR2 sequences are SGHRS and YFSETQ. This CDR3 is CASSLVGGQLWETQYF. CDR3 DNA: TGCGCCAGCAGCTTGGTAGGGGGACAACTTTGGGAGACCCAGTACTTC.

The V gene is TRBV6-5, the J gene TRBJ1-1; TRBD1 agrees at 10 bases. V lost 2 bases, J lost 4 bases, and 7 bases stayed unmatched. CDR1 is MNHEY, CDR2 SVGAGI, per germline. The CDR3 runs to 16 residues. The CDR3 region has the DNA TGTGCCAGCAGTTACGGGACAGGGGTGTTAAGCACTGAAGCTTTCTTT. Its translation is CASSYGTGVLSTEAFF.

CDR3 DNA: TGTGCCAGCACCCCAGTACAAAACTATGGCTACACCTTC. Amino acid sequence: CASTPVQNYGYTF. This rearrangement joins TRBV9 to TRBJ1-2; D not resolved. Trimming stripped 6 bases from V and 2 bases from J, with 11 bases between. The germline CDR1 and CDR2 sequences are SGDLS and YYNGEE. The CDR3 runs 13 residues.

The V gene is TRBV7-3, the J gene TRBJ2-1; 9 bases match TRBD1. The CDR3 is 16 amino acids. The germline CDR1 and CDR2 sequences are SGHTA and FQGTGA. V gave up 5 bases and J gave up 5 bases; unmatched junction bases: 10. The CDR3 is CASSRPAGTGNNEQFF. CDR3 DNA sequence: TGTGCCAGCAGCCGACCGGCCGGGACAGGGAACAATGAGCAGTTCTTC.

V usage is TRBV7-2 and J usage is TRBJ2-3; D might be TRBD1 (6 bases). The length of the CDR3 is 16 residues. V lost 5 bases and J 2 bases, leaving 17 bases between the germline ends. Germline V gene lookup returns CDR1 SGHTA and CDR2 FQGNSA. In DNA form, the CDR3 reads TGTGCCAGCAGCCAAAACAGGGTTCAGCCCACAGATACGCAGTATTTT. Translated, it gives CASSQNRVQPTDTQYF.

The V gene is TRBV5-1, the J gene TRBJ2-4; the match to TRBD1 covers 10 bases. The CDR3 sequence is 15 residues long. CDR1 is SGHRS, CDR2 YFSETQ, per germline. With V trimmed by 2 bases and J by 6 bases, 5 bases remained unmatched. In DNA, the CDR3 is TGCGCCAGCAGCTTACCCGGACAGGGGGGAAACATTCAGTACTTC. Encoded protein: CASSLPGQGGNIQYF.

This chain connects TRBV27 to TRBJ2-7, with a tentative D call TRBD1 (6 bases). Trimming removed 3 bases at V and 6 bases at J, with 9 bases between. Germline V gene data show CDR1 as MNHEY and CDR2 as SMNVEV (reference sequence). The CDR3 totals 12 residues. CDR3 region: CASSFSGVEQYF. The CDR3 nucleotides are TGTGCCAGCAGTTTCTCAGGGGTCGAGCAGTACTTC.

CDR3 bases: TGTGCCAGCAGCTCACGGACAGATACGCAGTATTTT. This codes for CASSSRTDTQYF. The chain links TRBV7-9 to TRBJ2-3; D is uncertain. Germline CDR1 and CDR2: SEHNR and FQNEAQ (reference sequence). This CDR3 comprises 12 residues. V was pared by 4 bases and J by 3 bases, with 5 bases between.

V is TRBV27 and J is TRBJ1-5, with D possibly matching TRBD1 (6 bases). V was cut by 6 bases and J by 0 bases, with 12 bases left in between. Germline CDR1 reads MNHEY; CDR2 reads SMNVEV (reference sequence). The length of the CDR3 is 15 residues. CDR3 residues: CASSGTGNSNQPQHF. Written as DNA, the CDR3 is TGTGCCAGCAGCGGAACAGGGAATAGCAATCAGCCCCAGCATTTT.

This CDR3 reads CASSQVRPGELFF. The CDR3 bases are TGCGCCAGCAGCCAAGTCAGGCCCGGGGAGCTGTTTTTT. The chain couples TRBV4-3 to TRBJ2-2; D unclear. This CDR3 is 13 amino acids long. Germline assignment: CDR1 LGHNA and CDR2 YSLEER. Trimming cost V 1 base and J 6 bases, with 6 bases left between them.

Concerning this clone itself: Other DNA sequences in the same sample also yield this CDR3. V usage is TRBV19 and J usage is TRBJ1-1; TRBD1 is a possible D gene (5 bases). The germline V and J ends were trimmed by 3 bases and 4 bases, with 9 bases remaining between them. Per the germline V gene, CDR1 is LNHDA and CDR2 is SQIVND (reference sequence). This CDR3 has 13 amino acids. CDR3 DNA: TGTGCCAGTAGTATTAGGGGAGGCACTGAAGCTTTCTTT. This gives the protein CASSIRGGTEAFF.

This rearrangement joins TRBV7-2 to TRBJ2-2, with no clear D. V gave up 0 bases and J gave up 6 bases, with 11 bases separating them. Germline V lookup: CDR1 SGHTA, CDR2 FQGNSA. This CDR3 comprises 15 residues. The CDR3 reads CASSLARLGAGELFF. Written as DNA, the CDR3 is TGTGCCAGCAGCTTAGCAAGGCTGGGCGCCGGGGAGCTGTTTTTT.

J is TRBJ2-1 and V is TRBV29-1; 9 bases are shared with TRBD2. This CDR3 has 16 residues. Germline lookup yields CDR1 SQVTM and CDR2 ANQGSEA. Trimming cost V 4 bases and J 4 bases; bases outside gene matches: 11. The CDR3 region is CSVVFRVTSGYNEQFF. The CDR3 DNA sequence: TGCAGCGTTGTATTTAGGGTTACTAGCGGGTACAATGAGCAGTTCTTC.

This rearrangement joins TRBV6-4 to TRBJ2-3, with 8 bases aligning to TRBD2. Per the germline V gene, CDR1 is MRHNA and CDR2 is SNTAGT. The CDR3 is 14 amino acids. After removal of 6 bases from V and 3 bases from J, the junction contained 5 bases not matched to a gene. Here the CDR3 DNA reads TGTGCCAGCAGCCCCTCGGGAGGGACAGATACGCAGTATTTT. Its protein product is CASSPSGGTDTQYF.

The CDR3 region has the DNA TGTGCCATCAGCCCGGGACAGGAACCTGCAACTAATGAAAAACTGTTTTTT. It codes for CAISPGQEPATNEKLFF. V gene TRBV10-3 combines with J gene TRBJ1-4; 8 bases are shared with TRBD1. Germline V lookup: CDR1 ENHRY, CDR2 SYGVKD. The CDR3 spans 17 residues. Losses at the gene ends were 6 bases for V and 0 bases for J; bases not matched to a gene: 9.

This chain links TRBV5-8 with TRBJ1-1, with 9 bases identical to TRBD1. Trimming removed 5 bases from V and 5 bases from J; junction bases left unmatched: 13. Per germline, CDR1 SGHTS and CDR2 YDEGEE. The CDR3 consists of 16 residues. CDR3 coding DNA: TGTGCCAGCAGGTTCGGACAGGGGTATAGAGAAACTGAAGCTTTCTTT. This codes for CASRFGQGYRETEAFF.

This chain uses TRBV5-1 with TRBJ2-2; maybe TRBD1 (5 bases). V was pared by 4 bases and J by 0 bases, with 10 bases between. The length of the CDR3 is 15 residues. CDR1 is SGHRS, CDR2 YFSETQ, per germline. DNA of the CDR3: TGCGCCAGCAGCGCACAGGTCGCGAACACCGGGGAGCTGTTTTTT. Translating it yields CASSAQVANTGELFF. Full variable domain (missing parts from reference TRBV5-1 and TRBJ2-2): KAGVTQTPRYLIKTRGQQVTLSCSPISGHRSVSWYQQTPGQGLQFLFEYFSETQRNKGNFPGRFSGRQFSNSRSEMNVSTLELGDSALYLCASSAQVANTGELFFGEGSRLTVL.